This T cell receptor beta chain comes out of a study of OX40 agonist ivuxolimab in advanced cancers. The method was immunoSEQ multiplex PCR; TCRdb's version includes in-frame clones alone and lacks a portion of them. The profile shows more than 70,000 clones, roughly nine tenths of them singletons. Germline-derived CDR1 and CDR2 are KGHSH and LQKENI. V was pared by 3 bases and J by 0 bases, with 10 bases between. This CDR3 has 15 amino acids. The chain combines TRBV18 with TRBJ2-3; TRBD1 might be the D (5 bases). This TCR came from an adult with an advanced solid tumor such as melanoma, head and neck, liver or kidney cancer. The sequences come from CD4+ or CD8+ T cells sorted from blood, collected in a trial of the OX40 agonist ivuxolimab. CDR3 coding DNA: TGTGCCAGCTCACCGGACATCACTAGCACAGATACGCAGTATTTT. It is translated as CASSPDITSTDTQYF.